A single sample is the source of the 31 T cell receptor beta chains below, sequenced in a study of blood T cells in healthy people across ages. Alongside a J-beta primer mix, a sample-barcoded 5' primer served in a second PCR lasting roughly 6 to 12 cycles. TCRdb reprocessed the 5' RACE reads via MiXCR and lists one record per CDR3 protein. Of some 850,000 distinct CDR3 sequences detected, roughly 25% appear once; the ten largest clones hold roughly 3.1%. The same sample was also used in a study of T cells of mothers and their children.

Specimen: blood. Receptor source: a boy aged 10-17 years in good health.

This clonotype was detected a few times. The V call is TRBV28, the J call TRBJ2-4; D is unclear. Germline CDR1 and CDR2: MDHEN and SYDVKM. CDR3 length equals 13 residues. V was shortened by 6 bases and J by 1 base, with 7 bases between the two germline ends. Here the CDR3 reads CASSEVAKNIQYF. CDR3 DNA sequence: TGTGCCAGCAGCGAAGTCGCCAAAAACATTCAGTACTTC.

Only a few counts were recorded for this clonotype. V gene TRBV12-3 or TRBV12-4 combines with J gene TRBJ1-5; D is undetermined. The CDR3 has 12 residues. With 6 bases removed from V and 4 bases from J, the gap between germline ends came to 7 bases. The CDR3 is CASSFGNQPQHF. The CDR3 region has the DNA TGTGCCAGCAGCTTTGGGAATCAGCCCCAGCATTTT.

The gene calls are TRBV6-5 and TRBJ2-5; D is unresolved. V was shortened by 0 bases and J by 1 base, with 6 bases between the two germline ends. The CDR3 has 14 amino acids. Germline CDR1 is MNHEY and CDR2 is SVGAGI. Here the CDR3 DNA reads TGTGCCAGCAGTTACTCGTCTCTCCAAGAGACCCAGTACTTC. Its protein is CASSYSSLQETQYF.

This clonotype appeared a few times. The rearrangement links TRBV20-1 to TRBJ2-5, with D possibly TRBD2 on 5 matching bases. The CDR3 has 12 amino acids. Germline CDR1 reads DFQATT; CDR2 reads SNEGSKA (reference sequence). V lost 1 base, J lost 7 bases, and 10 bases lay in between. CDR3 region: CSARARGGTQYF. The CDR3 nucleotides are TGCAGTGCTAGAGCCCGTGGAGGGACCCAGTACTTC.

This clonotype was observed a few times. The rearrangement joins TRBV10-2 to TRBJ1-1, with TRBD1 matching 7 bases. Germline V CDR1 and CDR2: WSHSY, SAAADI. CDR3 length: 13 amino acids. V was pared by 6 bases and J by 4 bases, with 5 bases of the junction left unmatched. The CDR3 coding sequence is TGCGCCAGCAGCGTGGACAGGCCCACTGAAGCTTTCTTT. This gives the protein CASSVDRPTEAFF.

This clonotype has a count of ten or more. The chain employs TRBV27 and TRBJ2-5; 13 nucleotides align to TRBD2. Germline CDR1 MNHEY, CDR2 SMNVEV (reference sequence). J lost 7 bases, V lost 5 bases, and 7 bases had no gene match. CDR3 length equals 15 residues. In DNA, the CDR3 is TGTGCCAGCAGTCCTGGACTAGCGGGGGCTGGGACCCAGTACTTC. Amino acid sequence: CASSPGLAGAGTQYF.

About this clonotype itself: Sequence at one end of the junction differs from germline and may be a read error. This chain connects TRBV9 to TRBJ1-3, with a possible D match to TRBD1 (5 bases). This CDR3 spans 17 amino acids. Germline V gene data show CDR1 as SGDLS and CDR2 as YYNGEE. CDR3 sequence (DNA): TGTGCCAGCAGCGTAGGTGGGACGCCGAACTCTGGAAACACCGTATATTTT. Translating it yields CASSVGGTPNSGNTVYF.

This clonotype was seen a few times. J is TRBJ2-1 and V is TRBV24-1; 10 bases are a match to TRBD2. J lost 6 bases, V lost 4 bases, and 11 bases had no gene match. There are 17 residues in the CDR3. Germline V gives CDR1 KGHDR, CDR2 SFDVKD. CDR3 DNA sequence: TGTGCCACCAGTGACCCCGATAGCGGGGGGCCAACCAATGAGCAGTTCTTC. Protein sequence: CATSDPDSGGPTNEQFF.

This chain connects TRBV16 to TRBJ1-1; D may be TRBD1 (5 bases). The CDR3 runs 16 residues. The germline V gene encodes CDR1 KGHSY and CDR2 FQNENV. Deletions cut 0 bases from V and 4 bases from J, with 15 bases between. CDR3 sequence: CASSQSGRRLATEAFF. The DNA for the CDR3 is TGTGCCAGCAGCCAATCGGGACGGAGGTTGGCCACTGAAGCTTTCTTT. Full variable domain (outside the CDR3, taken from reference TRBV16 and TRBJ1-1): GEEVAQTPKHLVRGEGQKAKLYCAPIKGHSYVFWYQQVLKNEFKFLISFQNENVFDETGMPKERFSAKCLPNSPCSLEIQATKLEDSAVYFCASSQSGRRLATEAFFGQGTRLTVV.

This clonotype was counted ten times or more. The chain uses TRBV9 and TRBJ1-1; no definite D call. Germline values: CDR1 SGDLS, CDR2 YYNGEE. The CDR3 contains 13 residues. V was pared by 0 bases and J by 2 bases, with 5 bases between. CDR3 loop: CASSVAANTEAFF. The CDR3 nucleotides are TGTGCCAGCAGCGTAGCGGCAAACACTGAAGCTTTCTTT.

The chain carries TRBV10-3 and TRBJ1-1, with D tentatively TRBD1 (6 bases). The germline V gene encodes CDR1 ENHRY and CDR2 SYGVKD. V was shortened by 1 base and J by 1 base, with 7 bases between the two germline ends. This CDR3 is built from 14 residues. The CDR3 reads CAISEWGANTEAFF. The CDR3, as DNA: TGTGCCATCAGTGAGTGGGGGGCGAACACTGAAGCTTTCTTT.

The CDR3 bases are TGCAGTGCTAGGGGGACAGGGAGATTAGAGCAGTACTTC. Translation: CSARGTGRLEQYF. V and J are TRBV20-1 and TRBJ2-7; 9 nucleotides match TRBD1. J gave up 7 bases and V 3 bases, and 7 bases lay outside the gene matches. The CDR3 covers 13 residues. Looked up from germline, CDR1 is DFQATT and CDR2 is SNEGSKA (reference sequence).

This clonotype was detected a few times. Here the CDR3 reads CSARALQGGDQETQYF. The CDR3 region has the DNA TGCAGTGCTAGAGCCCTGCAGGGGGGAGATCAAGAGACCCAGTACTTC. V gene TRBV20-1 combines with J gene TRBJ2-5, with D possibly matching TRBD1 (7 bases). The CDR3 totals 16 residues. With 1 base removed from V and 2 bases from J, the gap between germline ends came to 17 bases. Germline values: CDR1 DFQATT, CDR2 SNEGSKA (reference sequence).

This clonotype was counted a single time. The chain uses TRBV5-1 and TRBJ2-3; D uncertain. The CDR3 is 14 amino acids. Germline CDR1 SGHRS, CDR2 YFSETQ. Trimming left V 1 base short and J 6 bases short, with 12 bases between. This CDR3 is CASSLISGADTQYF. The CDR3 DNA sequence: TGCGCCAGCAGCTTGATTAGTGGAGCGGATACGCAGTATTTT.

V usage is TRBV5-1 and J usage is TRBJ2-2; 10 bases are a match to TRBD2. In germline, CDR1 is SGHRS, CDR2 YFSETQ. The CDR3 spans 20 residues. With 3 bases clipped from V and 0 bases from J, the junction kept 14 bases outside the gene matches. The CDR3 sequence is CASSSSGWIAGGPNTGELFF. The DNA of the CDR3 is TGCGCCAGCAGCTCCTCAGGGTGGATAGCGGGGGGCCCGAACACCGGGGAGCTGTTTTTT.

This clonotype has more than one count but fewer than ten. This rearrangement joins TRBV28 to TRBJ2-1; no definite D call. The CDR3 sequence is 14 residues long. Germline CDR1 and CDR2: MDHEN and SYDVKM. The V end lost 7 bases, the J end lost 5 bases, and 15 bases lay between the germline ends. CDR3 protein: CASTLHGRDNEQFF. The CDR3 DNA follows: TGTGCCAGCACCTTACACGGCCGGGACAATGAGCAGTTCTTC.

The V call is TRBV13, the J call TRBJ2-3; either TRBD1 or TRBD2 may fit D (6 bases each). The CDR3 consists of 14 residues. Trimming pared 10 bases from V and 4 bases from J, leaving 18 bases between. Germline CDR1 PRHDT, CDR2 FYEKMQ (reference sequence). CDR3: CATGSDGGSDTQYF. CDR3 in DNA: TGTGCCACCGGATCGGACGGGGGCTCAGATACGCAGTATTTT.

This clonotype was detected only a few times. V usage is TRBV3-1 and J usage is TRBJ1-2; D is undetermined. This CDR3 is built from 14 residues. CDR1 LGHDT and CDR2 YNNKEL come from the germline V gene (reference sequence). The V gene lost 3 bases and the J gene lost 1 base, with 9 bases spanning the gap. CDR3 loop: CASSHGGNNYGYTF. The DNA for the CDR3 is TGTGCCAGCAGCCATGGAGGCAATAACTATGGCTACACCTTC. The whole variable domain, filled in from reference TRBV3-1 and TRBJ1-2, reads DTAVSQTPKYLVTQMGNDKSIKCEQNLGHDTMYWYKQDSKKFLKIMFSYNNKELIINETVPNRFSPKSPDKAHLNLHINSLELGDSAVYFCASSHGGNNYGYTFGSGTRLTVV.

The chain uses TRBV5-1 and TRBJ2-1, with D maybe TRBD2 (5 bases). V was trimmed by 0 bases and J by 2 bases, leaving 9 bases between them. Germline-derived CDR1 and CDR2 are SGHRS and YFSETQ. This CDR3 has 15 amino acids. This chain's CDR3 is CASSLDLATYNEQFF. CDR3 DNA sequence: TGCGCCAGCAGCTTGGACCTAGCCACCTACAATGAGCAGTTCTTC.

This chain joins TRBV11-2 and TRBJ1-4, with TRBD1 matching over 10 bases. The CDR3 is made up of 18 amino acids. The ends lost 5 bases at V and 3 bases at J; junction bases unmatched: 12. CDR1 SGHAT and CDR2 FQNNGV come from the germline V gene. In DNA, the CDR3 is TGTGCCAGCAGCCCCAGACAGGGGGCGAAGGTAGCTAATGAAAAACTGTTTTTT. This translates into CASSPRQGAKVANEKLFF.

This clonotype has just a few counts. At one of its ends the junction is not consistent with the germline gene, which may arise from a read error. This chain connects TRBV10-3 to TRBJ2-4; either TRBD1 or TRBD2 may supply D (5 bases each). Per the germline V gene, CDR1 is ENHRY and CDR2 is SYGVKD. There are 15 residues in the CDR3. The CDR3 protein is CAISQGSLAKSIQYF. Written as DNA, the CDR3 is TGTGCCATCAGCCAGGGTTCCCTAGCCAAAAGCATTCAGTACTTC.

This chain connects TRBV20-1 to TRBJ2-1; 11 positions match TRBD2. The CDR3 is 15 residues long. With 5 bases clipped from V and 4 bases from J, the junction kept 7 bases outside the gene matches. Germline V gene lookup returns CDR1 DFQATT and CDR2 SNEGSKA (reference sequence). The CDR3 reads CSADTGTSGYNEQFF. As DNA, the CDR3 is TGCAGTGCTGACACCGGGACTAGCGGTTACAATGAGCAGTTCTTC.

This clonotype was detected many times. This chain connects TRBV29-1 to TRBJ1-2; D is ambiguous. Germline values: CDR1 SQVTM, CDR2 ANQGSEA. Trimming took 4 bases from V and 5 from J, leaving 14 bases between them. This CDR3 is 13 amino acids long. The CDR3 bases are TGCAGCGTTGGCAGCCATCTCAAGTATGGCTACACCTTC. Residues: CSVGSHLKYGYTF.

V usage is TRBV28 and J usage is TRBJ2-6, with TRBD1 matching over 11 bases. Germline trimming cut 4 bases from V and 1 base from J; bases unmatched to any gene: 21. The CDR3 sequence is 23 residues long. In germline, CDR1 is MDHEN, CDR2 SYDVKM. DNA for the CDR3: TGTGCCAGCAGTTCTCCTAAGACCTGGACAGGGGGCATTTCGGGGTCTGGGGCCAACGTCCTGACTTTC. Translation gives CASSSPKTWTGGISGSGANVLTF.

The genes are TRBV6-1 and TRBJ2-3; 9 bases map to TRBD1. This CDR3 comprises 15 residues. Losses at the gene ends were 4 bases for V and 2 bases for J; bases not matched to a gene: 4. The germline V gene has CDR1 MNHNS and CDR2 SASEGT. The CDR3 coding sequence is TGTGCCAGCAGTGCCTACAGGGGGCCCACAGATACGCAGTATTTT. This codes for CASSAYRGPTDTQYF.

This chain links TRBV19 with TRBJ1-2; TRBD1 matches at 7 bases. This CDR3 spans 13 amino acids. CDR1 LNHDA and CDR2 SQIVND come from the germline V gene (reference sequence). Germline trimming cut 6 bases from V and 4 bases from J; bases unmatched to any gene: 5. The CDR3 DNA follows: TGTGCCAGTAGGAGGGACAGCCTCTATGGCTACACCTTC. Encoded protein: CASRRDSLYGYTF.

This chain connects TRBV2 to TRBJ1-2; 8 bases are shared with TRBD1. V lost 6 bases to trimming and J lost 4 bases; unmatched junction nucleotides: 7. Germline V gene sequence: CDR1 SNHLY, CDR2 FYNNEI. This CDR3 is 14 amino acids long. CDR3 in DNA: TGTGCCAGCAGCGACAGGGGACCCCTCTATGGCTACACCTTC. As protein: CASSDRGPLYGYTF.

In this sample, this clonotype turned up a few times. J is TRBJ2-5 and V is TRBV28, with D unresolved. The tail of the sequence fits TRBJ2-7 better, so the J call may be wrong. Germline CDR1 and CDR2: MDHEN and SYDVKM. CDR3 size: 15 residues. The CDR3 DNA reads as TGTGCCAGCAGTTCCACCGCAGGAAAGTGGTACGAGCAGTACTTC. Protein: CASSSTAGKWYEQYF.

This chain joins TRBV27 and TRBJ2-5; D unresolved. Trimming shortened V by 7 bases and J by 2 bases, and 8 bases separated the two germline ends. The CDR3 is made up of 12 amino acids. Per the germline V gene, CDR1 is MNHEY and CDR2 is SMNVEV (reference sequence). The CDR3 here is CASNDGQETQYF. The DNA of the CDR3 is TGTGCCAGCAACGACGGTCAAGAGACCCAGTACTTC.

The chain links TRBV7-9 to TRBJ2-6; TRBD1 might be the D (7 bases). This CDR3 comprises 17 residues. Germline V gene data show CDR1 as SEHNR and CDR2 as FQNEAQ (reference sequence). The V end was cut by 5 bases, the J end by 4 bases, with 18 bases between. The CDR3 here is CASSRSPGGSGANVLTF. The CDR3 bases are TGTGCCAGCAGCCGGTCCCCAGGGGGGTCCGGGGCCAACGTCCTGACTTTC.

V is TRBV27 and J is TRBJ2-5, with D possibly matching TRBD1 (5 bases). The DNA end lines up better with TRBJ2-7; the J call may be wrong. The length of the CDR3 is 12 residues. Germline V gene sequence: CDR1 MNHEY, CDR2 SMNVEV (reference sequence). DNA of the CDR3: TGTGCCAGCAGGGACCAGGGCTACGAGCAGTACTTC. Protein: CASRDQGYEQYF.